This TCR beta chain was sequenced in a study of T cell clonality in common variable immunodeficiency. Profiled with immunoSEQ multiplex PCR; TCRdb holds only in-frame clones, not every one. The sample shows some 34,000 clones, none of them appearing just once. Findings and caveats of the study: Reportedly, TCR beta sequences from common variable immunodeficiency showed fewer deletions and N-nucleotide insertions. CVID subjects shared fewer TCRbeta clones than healthy controls did.

CVID meant reduced serum IgG, IgA and/or IgM plus specific antibody deficiency. Replacement immunoglobulin had been given to every CVID subject for at least one year. Blood came from CVID subjects not ill and not taking immunomodulatory or immunosuppressive medication. The table lists this clone with a few counts. The target antigen is unknown. The CDR3 end falls 3 residues outside the read, so it is completed with the germline J gene. Germline lookup yields CDR1 SEHNR and CDR2 FQNEAQ (reference sequence). There are 15 residues in the CDR3. The V segment lost 5 bases and the J segment 6 bases; nucleotides outside the gene matches: 8.

Sequencing was carried out using peripheral blood mononuclear cells. The J gene is TRBJ2-1, the V gene TRBV7-9, with 9 positions matching TRBD2. The source is a human donor with common variable immunodeficiency. The CDR3: CASSPASGTFNEQFF. CDR3 DNA, as far as it was read: TGTGCCAGCAGCCCGGCTAGCGGGACTTTCAATGAG.